The 11 T cell receptor beta chains presented below share a single source sample, sequenced in a study of shared clonotypes between healthy human individuals. Profiling relied on immunoSEQ multiplex PCR, and the TCRdb table lists in-frame clones only, not all of them. The table records about 450,000 clones, more than 75% of them present only once. The sequenced sample was PBMCs. These receptors were collected from a middle-aged woman in good health. Some clones in this sample may be carry-over from other donors' samples.

V and J are TRBV5-4 and TRBJ2-5; 14 nucleotides agree with TRBD2. This CDR3 is 17 amino acids long. The J segment lost 4 bases and the V segment lost 5 bases, leaving 10 bases of the junction unmatched. Germline V gives CDR1 SGHNT, CDR2 YYREEE (reference sequence). DNA of the CDR3: TGTGCCAGCAGGCCCGGGACTAGCGGGAGTCGGGGAGAGACCCAGTACTTC. Its translation is CASRPGTSGSRGETQYF.

In its sample, this clone was seen a few times. V and J are TRBV4-1 and TRBJ2-1; maybe TRBD2 (7 bases). Germline V gene lookup returns CDR1 MGHRA and CDR2 YSYEKL. CDR3 length: 15 residues. V was trimmed by 1 base and J by 4 bases, leaving 11 bases between them. CDR3 DNA: TGCGCCAGCAGCCAAGGGGGAGGGGGATACAATGAGCAGTTCTTC. This translates into CASSQGGGGYNEQFF.

The CDR3, as DNA: TGCGCCAGCAGAAGGCCCCCGGGACTAGCGGACCGAAGCACAGATACGCAGTATTTT. This codes for CASRRPPGLADRSTDTQYF. The chain recombines TRBV5-1 with TRBJ2-3; TRBD2 matches at 11 bases. CDR3 length equals 19 residues. V gave up 5 bases and J gave up 0 bases; unmatched junction bases: 14. Germline CDR1 is SGHRS and CDR2 is YFSETQ. The complete variable domain, with remaining parts taken from reference TRBV5-1 and TRBJ2-3, reads KAGVTQTPRYLIKTRGQQVTLSCSPISGHRSVSWYQQTPGQGLQFLFEYFSETQRNKGNFPGRFSGRQFSNSRSEMNVSTLELGDSALYLCASRRPPGLADRSTDTQYFGPGTRLTVL.

The V call is TRBV6-1, the J call TRBJ1-5; weak D call: TRBD1 (5 bases). This CDR3 has 15 amino acids. The germline CDR1 and CDR2 sequences are MNHNS and SASEGT. Trimming stripped 2 bases from V and 4 bases from J, with 12 bases between. Written as DNA, the CDR3 is TGTGCCAGCAGTGAATGGGGGAGGGGAAATCAGCCCCAGCATTTT. This translates into CASSEWGRGNQPQHF.

As concerns this clone: Other DNA sequences within the sample encode an identical CDR3. The CDR3 region has the DNA TGTGCCAGCAGTGAGGCGTCCTACAATGAGCAGTTCTTC. Amino acids: CASSEASYNEQFF. The chain links TRBV6-1 to TRBJ2-1; no clear D. The CDR3 has 13 residues. Between the trimmed V and J ends, which lost 3 bases and 1 base, there was a span of 4 bases. CDR1 is MNHNS, CDR2 SASEGT, per germline.

This clone came up once. The V and J genes are TRBV6-1 and TRBJ1-3; tentative D call: TRBD1 (5 bases). The CDR3 is made up of 15 amino acids. Germline V gene data show CDR1 as MNHNS and CDR2 as SASEGT. The germline V and J ends were trimmed by 6 bases and 0 bases, with 12 bases remaining between them. CDR3 protein: CASRRDRISGNTIYF. The CDR3 DNA reads TGTGCCAGCAGAAGGGACCGAATCTCTGGAAACACCATATATTTT.

The rearrangement links TRBV19 to TRBJ1-4; tentatively, D is TRBD1 (6 bases). The CDR3 spans 15 residues. Trimming took off 3 bases at V and 5 bases at J, with 13 bases between the two ends. Germline assignment: CDR1 LNHDA and CDR2 SQIVND (reference sequence). In DNA, the CDR3 is TGTGCCAGTAGTATCTGGACAGCACAGAATGAAAAACTGTTTTTT. Protein sequence: CASSIWTAQNEKLFF.

The gene calls are TRBV18 and TRBJ1-2, with 10 nucleotides matching TRBD1. V trimming: 6 bases; J trimming: 1 base; junction bases outside the gene matches: 11. Per the germline V gene, CDR1 is KGHSH and CDR2 is LQKENI. CDR3 length: 17 residues. The CDR3 is CASSTPNRDRGNYGYTF. The CDR3 DNA is TGTGCCAGCTCTACCCCCAACCGGGACAGGGGTAACTATGGCTACACCTTC. The whole variable domain, remainder taken from reference TRBV18 and TRBJ1-2, is NAGVMQNPRHLVRRRGQEARLRCSPMKGHSHVYWYRQLPEEGLKFMVYLQKENIIDESGMPKERFSAEFPKEGPSILRIQQVVRGDSAAYFCASSTPNRDRGNYGYTFGSGTRLTVV.

V usage is TRBV2 and J usage is TRBJ2-5; D possibly matches TRBD1 or TRBD2 (5 bases each). The ends were cut back, 4 bases at V and 3 bases at J, with 9 bases in the middle. CDR3 length: 13 residues. CDR1 and CDR2 (germline): SNHLY, FYNNEI. The CDR3 DNA follows: TGTGCCAGCAGTGGGGGGTGGAAAGAGACCCAGTACTTC. Residues: CASSGGWKETQYF.

V and J are TRBV19 and TRBJ2-3; the match to TRBD2 covers 10 bases. Germline V gives CDR1 LNHDA, CDR2 SQIVND (reference sequence). The junction had 5 bases not matched to a gene; V was cut back by 8 bases and J by 3 bases. The CDR3 runs 14 residues. The CDR3 region is CASGIAGGTDTQYF. The DNA of the CDR3 is TGTGCCAGTGGAATAGCGGGAGGAACAGATACGCAGTATTTT.

This clone has a handful of counts. The J gene is TRBJ1-2, the V gene TRBV10-3; a weak D match, TRBD1 (6 bases). Germline CDR1 ENHRY, CDR2 SYGVKD. Trimming shortened V by 3 bases and J by 7 bases, and 15 bases separated the two germline ends. The CDR3 extends over 14 amino acids. The CDR3 region is CAISEVAGASGYTF. In DNA form, the CDR3 reads TGTGCCATCAGTGAAGTGGCGGGGGCAAGTGGCTACACCTTC.